The entry below describes one T cell receptor (beta chain). The sample belongs to a study of cytomegalovirus exposure and HLA in healthy donors. Study in general: Genotyping showed around 80% of roughly 390 donors falling in the Caucasian-associated ancestry cluster.

60 Vbeta and 13 Jbeta primers were used in PCR. The method was immunoSEQ multiplex PCR; TCRdb's version includes in-frame clones alone and lacks a portion of them. This sample has about 200,000 clones; around 79% occur once, and the top ten carry about 0.2%. The sequence was collected from a girl aged 2 to 10 in good health and CMV-seronegative. The source material was PBMCs.

The CDR3 DNA follows: TGTGCCAGCAGCTTAGGGCCTGGGACTAGCGGACGGGTCTCCACAGATACGCAGTATTTT. This codes for CASSLGPGTSGRVSTDTQYF. The chain recombines TRBV7-3 with TRBJ2-3, with 11 nucleotides matching TRBD2. Germline values: CDR1 SGHTA, CDR2 FQGTGA. V lost 2 bases, J lost 2 bases, and 15 bases stayed unmatched. This CDR3 has 20 amino acids.